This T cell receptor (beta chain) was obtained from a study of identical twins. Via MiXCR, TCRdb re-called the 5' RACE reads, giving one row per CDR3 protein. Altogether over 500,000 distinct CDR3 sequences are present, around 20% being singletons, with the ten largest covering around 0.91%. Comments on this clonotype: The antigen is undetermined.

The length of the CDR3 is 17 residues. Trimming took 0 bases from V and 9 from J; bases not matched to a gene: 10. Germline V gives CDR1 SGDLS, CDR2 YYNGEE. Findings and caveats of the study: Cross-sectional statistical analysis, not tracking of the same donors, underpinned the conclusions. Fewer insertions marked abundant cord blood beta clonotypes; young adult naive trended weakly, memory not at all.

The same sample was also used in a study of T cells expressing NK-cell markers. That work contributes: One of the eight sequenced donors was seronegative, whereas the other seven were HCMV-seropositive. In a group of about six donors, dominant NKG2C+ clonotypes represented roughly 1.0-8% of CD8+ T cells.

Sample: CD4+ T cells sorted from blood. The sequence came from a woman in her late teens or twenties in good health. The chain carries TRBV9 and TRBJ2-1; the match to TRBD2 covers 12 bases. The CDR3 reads CASSVATGLAGFVEQFF. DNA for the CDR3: TGTGCCAGCAGCGTAGCTACTGGACTAGCGGGATTCGTTGAGCAGTTCTTC.